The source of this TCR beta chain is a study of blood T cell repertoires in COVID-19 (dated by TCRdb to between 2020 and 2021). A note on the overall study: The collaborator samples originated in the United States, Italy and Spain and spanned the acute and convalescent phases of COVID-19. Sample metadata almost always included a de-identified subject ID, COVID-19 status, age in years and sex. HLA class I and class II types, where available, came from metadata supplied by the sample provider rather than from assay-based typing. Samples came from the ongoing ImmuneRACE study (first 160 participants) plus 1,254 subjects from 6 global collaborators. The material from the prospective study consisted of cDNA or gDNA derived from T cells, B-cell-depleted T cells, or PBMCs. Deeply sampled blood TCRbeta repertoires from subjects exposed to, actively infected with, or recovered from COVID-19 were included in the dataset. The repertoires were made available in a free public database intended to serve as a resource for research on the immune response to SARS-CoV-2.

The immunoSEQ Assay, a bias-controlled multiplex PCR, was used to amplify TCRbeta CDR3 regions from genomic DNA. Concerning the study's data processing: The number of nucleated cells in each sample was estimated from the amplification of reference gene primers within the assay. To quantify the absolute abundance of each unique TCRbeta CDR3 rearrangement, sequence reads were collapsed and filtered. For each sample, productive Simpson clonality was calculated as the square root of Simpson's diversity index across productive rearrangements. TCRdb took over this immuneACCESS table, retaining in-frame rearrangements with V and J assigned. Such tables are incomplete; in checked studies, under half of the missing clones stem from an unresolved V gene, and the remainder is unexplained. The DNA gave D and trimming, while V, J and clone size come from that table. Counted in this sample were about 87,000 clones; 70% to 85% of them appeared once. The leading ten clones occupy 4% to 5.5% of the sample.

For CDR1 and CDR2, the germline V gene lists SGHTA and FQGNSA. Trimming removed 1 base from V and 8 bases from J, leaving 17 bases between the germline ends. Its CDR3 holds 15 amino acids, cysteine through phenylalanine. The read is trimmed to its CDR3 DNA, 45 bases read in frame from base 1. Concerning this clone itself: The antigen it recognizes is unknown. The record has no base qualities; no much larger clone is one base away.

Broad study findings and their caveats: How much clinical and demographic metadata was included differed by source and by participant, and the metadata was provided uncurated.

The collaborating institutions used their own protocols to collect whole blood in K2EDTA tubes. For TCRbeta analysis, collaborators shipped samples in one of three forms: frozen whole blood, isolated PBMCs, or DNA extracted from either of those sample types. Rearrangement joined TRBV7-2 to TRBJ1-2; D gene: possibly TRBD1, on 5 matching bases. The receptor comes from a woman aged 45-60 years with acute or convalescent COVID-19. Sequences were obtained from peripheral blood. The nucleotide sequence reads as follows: TGTGCCAGCAGCTTAGAGACTTCAGGGATGGGGGGCTACACCTTC. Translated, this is CASSLETSGMGGYTF. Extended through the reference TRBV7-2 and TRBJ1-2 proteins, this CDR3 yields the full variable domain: GAGVSQSPSNKVTEKGKDVELRCDPISGHTALYWYRQSLGQGLEFLIYFQGNSAPDKSGLPSDRFSAERTGGSVSTLTIQRTQQEDSAVYLCASSLETSGMGGYTFGSGTRLTVV.